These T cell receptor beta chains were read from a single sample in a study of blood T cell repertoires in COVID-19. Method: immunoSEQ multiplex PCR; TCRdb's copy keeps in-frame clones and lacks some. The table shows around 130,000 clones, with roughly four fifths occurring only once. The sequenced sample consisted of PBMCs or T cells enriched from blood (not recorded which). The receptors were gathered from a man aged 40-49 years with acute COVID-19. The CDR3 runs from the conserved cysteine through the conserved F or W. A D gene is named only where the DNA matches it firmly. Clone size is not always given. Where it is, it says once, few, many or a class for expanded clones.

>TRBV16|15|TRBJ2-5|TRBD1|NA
TGTGCCAGCAGCCCTCTAGGACAGGGACCAGAGACCCAGTACTTC
CASSPLGQGPETQYF
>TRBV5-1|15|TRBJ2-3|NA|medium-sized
TGCGCCAGCAGCCCTGATACTGGAGGGACAGATACGCAGTATTTT
CASSPDTGGTDTQYF
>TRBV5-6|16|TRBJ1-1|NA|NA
TGTGCCAGCAGCTTAGGATCCAGGATCATGAACACTGAAGCTTTCTTT
CASSLGSRIMNTEAFF
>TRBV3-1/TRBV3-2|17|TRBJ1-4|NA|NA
TGTGCCAGCAGCCTACTCAAATTGGGACAAGCAAGGGGAAAACTGTTTTTT
CASSLLKLGQARGKLFF
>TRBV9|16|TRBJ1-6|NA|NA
TGTGCCAGCAGCTCGTTATTCGGAGGGAATAATTCACCCCTCCACTTT
CASSSLFGGNNSPLHF
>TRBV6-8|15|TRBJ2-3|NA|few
TGTGCCAGCACCCGGAGTACTCCCCACTACCGAACGCAGTATTTT
CASTRSTPHYRTQYF
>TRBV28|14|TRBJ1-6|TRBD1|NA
TGTGCCAGCAGCTCGACAGGGATCAATTCACCCCTCCACTTT
CASSSTGINSPLHF
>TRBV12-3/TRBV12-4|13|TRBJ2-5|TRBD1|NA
TGTGCCAGCACCAACACAGGGGGCGAGACCCAGTACTTC
CASTNTGGETQYF
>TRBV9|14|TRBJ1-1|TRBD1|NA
TGTGCCAGCAGCGTACAGGGGGCGCGTACTGAAGCTTTCTTT
CASSVQGARTEAFF
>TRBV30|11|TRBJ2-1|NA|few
TGTGCCTGGAGTGGGACTCTCAAGCAGTTCTTC
CAWSGTLKQFF
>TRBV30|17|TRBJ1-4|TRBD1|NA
TGTGCCTGGAGTGTACGACGGACAGGCCGTCTATCGGCAAAACTGTTTTTT
CAWSVRRTGRLSAKLFF
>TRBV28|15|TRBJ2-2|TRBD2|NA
TGTGCCAGTACCCCGGGACTAGCGAACACCGGGGAGCTGTTTTTT
CASTPGLANTGELFF
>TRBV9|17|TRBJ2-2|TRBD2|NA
TGTGCCAGCAGCGGACAATTAGCGGGGGGGAACACCGGGGAGCTGTTTTTT
CASSGQLAGGNTGELFF
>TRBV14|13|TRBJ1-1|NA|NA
TGTGCCAGCAGCCGAGGACACGACCAAAGGGCTTTCTTT
CASSRGHDQRAFF
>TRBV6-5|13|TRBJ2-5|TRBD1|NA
TGTGCCAGCAGGACAGGGGGCGCGGAGACCCAGTACTTC
CASRTGGAETQYF
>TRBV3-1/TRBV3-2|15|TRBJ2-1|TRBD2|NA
TGTGCCAGCAGCCTCAGCGGGAGTTTGACCAATGAGCAGTTCTTC
CASSLSGSLTNEQFF
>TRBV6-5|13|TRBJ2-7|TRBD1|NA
TGTGCCAGCAGGGACAGGTGGCAGGATAAGCAGTACTTC
CASRDRWQDKQYF
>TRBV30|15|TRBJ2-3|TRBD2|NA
TGTGCCTGGAGTATGAGCGGGGGGGCAAGAGATACGCAGTATTTT
CAWSMSGGARDTQYF
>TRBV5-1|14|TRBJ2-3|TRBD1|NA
TGCGCCAGCAGCCCCGGACAGGGCGCAGATACGCAGTATTTT
CASSPGQGADTQYF
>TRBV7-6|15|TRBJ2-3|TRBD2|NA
TGTGCCAGCAGCGCCCCTAGCGGGGCCACAGATACGCAGTATTTT
CASSAPSGATDTQYF
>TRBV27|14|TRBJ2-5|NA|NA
TGTGCCAGCAGCCCGCCCCCGAGCGCCGAGACCCAGTACTTC
CASSPPPSAETQYF
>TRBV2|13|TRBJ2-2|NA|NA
TGTGCCAGCAGTGATATAATAACCGGGGAGCTGTTTTTT
CASSDIITGELFF
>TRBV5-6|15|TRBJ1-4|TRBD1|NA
TGTGCCAGCAGCGCCGGGGGGACAGGGTGGGAAAAACTGTTTTTT
CASSAGGTGWEKLFF
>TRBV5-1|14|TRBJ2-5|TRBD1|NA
TGCGCCAGCAGCCAGGGACAGGGTGGAGAGACCCAGTACTTC
CASSQGQGGETQYF
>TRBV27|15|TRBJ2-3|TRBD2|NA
TGTGCCAGCAGTTTGAGAAGCGGGGGTGCAGATACGCAGTATTTT
CASSLRSGGADTQYF
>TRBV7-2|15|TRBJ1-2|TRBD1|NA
TGTGCCAGCACCTTTAGTCAGGGGGCAGGGTATGGCTACACCTTC
CASTFSQGAGYGYTF
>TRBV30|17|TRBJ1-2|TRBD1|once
TGTGCCTCGCTTCTCTCTCTCACCGGGACAGGCTACTATGGCTACACCTTC
CASLLSLTGTGYYGYTF
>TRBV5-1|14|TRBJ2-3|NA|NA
TGCGCCAGCAGCTTGGGGGGCTTATATGATACGCAGTATTTT
CASSLGGLYDTQYF
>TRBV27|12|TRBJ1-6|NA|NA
TGTGCCAGCGGGGGGAATAATTCACCCCTCCACTTT
CASGGNNSPLHF